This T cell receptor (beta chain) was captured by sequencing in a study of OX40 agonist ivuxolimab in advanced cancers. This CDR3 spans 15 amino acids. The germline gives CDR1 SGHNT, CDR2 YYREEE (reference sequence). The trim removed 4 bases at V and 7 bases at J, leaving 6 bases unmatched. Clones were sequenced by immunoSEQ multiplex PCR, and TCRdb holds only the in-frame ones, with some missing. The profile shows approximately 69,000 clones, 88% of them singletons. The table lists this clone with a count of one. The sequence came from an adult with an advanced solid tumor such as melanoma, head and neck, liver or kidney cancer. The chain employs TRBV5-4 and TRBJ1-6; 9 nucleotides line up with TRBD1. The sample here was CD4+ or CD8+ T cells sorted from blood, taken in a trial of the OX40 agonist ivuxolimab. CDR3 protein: CASSADRGYNSPLHF. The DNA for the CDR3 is TGTGCCAGCAGCGCGGACAGGGGATACAATTCACCCCTCCACTTT. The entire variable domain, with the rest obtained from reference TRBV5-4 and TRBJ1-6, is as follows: ETGVTQSPTHLIKTRGQQVTLRCSSQSGHNTVSWYQQALGQGPQFIFQYYREEENGRGNFPPRFSGLQFPNYSSELNVNALELDDSALYLCASSADRGYNSPLHFGNGTRLTVT.